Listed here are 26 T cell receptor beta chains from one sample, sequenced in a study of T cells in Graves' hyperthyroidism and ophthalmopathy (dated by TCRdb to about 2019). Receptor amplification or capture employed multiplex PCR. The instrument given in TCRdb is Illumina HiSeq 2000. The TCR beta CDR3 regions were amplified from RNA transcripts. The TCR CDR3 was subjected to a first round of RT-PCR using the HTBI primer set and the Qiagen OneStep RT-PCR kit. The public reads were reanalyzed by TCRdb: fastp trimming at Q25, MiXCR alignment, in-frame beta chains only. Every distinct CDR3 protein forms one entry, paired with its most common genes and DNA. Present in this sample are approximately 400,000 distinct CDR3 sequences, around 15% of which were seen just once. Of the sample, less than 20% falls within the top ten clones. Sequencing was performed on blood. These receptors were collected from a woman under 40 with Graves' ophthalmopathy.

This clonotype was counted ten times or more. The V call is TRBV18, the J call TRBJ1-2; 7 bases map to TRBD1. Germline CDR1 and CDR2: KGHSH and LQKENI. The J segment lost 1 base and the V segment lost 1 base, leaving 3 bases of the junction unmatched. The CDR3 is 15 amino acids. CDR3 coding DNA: TGTGCCAGCTCACCACGGGACAGTGATAACTATGGCTACACCTTC. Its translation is CASSPRDSDNYGYTF.

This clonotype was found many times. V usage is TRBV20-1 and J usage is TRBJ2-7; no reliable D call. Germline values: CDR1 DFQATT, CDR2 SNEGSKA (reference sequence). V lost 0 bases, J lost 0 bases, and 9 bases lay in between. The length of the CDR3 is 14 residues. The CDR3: CSAREVISSYEQYF. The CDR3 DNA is TGCAGTGCTAGAGAAGTAATCAGCTCCTACGAGCAGTACTTC.

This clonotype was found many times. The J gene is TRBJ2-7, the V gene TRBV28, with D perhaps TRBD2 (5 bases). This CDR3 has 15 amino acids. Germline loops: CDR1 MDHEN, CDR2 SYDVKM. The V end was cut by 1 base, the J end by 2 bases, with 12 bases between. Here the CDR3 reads CASSLSTLATYEQYF. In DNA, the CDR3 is TGTGCCAGCAGTTTATCGACCCTAGCTACCTACGAGCAGTACTTC.

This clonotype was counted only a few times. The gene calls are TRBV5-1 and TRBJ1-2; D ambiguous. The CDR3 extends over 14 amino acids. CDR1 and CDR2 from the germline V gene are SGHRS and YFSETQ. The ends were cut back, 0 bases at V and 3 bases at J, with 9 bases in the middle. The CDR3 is CASSLGGLDYGYTF. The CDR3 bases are TGCGCCAGCAGCTTGGGCGGGTTGGACTATGGCTACACCTTC.

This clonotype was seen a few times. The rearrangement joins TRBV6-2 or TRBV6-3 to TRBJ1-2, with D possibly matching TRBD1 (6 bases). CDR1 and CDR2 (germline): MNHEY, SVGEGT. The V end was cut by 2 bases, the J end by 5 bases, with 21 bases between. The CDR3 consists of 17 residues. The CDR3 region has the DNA TGTGCCAGCAGTTACACAATGGACAGAAAGGGGTTTTATGGCTACACCTTC. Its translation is CASSYTMDRKGFYGYTF.

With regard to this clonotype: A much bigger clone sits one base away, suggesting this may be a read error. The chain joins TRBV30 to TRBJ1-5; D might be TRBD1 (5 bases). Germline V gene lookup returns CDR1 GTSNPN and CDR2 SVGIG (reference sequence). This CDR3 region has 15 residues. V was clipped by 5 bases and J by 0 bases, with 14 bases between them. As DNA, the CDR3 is TGTGCCTGGGGTCATGACAGATATAGCAATCAGCCCCAGCATTTT. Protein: CAWGHDRYSNQPQHF. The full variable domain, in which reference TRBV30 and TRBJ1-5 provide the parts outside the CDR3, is SQTIHQWPATLVQPVGSPLSLECTVEGTSNPNLYWYRQAAGRGLQLLFYSVGIGQISSEVPQNLSASRPQDRQFILSSKKLLLSDSGFYLCAWGHDRYSNQPQHFGDGTRLSIL.

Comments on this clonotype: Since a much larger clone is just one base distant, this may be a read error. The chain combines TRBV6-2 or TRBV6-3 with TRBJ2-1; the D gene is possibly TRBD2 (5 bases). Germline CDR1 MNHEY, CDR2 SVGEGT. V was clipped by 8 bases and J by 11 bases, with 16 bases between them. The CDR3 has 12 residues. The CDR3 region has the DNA TGTGCCAGCTCCGCGGAGGCTAATCAGCAGTTCTTC. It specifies CASSAEANQQFF.

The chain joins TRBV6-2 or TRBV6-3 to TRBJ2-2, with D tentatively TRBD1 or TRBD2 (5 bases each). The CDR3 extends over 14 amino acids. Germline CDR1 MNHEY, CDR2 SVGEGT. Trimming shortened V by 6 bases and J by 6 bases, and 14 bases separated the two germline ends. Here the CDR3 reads CASSRDLAAGELFF. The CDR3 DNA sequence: TGTGCCAGCAGCCGGGACCTAGCAGCCGGGGAGCTGTTTTTT.

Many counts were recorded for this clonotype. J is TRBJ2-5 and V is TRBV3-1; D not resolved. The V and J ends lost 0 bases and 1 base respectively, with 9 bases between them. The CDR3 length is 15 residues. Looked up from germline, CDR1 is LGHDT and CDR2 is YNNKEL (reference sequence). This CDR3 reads CASSQDEAIQETQYF. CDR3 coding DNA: TGTGCCAGCAGCCAAGACGAGGCGATCCAAGAGACCCAGTACTTC.

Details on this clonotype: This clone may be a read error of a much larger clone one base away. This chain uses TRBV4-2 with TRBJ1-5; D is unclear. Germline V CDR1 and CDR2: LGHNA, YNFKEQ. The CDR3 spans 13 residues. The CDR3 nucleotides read TGTGCCGGCAGCCAAGATGAAATGACGCCCCAGCATTTT. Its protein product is CAGSQDEMTPQHF.

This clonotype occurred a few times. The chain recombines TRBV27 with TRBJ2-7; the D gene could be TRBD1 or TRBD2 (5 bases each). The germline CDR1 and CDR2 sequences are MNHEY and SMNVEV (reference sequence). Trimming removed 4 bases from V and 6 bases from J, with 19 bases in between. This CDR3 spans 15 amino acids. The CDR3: CASSSGGTHLGEQYF. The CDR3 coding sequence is TGTGCCAGCAGTTCCGGTGGGACCCACCTCGGCGAGCAGTACTTC.

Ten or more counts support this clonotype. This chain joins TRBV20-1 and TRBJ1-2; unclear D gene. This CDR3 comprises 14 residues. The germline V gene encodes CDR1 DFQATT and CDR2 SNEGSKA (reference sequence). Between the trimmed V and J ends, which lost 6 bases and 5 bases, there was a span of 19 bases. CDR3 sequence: CSAEHRRGLYGYTF. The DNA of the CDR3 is TGCAGTGCAGAACACAGACGTGGGCTTTATGGCTACACCTTC.

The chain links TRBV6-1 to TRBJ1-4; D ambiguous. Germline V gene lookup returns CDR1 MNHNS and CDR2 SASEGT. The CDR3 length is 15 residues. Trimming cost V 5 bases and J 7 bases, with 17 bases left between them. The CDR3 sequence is CASSYNFRRGEKLFF. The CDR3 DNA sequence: TGTGCCAGCAGTTATAATTTCAGGCGAGGTGAAAAACTGTTTTTT.

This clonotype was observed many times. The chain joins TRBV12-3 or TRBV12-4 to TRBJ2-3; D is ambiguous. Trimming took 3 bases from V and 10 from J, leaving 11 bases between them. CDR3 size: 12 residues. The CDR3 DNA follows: TGTGCCAGCAGTTTGCGTGGGAATGCGCAGTATTTT. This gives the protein CASSLRGNAQYF.

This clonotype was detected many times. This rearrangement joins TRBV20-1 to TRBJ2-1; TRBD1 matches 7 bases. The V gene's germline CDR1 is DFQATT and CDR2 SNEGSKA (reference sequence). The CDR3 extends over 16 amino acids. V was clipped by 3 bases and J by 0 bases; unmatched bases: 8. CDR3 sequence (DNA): TGCAGTGCTAGGGTCCTTCAGGGGGACTCCTACAATGAGCAGTTCTTC. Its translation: CSARVLQGDSYNEQFF.

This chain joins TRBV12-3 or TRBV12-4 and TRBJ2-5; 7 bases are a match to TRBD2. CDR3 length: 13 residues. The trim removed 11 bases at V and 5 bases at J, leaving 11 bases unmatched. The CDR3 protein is CARKLGGIETQYF. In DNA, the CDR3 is TGTGCCCGCAAATTGGGGGGGATTGAGACCCAGTACTTC.

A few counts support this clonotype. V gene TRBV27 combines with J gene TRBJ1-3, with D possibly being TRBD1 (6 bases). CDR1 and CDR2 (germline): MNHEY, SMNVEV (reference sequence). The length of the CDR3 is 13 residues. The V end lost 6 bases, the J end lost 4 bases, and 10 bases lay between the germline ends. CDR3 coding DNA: TGTGCCAGCAGGGGGGACACGGGAAACACCATATATTTT. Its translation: CASRGDTGNTIYF.

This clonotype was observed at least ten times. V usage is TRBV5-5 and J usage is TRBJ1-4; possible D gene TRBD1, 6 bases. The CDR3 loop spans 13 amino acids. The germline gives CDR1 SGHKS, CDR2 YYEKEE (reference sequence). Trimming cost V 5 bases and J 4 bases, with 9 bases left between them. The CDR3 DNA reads TGTGCCAGCAGTGGGGGCTATAATGAAAAACTGTTTTTT. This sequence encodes CASSGGYNEKLFF. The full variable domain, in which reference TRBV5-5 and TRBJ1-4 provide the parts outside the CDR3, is DAGVTQSPTHLIKTRGQQVTLRCSPISGHKSVSWYQQVLGQGPQFIFQYYEKEERGRGNFPDRFSARQFPNYSSELNVNALLLGDSALYLCASSGGYNEKLFFGSGTQLSVL.

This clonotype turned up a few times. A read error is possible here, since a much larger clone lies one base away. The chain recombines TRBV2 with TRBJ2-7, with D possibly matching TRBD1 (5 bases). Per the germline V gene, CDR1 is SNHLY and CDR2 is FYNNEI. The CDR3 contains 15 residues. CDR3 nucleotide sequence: TGTGCCAGCAGACAGGCTCCCTTAAGCTCCCACGAGCAGTACTTC. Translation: CASRQAPLSSHEQYF.

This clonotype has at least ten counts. The DNA of the CDR3 is TGTGCCAGCAGCGTAGCAGAGTTTCTCGCCCCCGGAGAAAAACTGTTTTTT. Its protein product is CASSVAEFLAPGEKLFF. The chain joins TRBV9 to TRBJ1-4; D gene unclear. Germline-derived CDR1 and CDR2 are SGDLS and YYNGEE. This CDR3 region has 17 residues. V was trimmed by 0 bases and J by 8 bases, leaving 20 bases between them.

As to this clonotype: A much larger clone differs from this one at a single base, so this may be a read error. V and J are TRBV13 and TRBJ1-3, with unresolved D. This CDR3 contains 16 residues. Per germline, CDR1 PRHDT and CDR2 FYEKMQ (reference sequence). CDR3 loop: CASSLAMASSGNTMYF. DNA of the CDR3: TGTGCCAGCAGCTTAGCGATGGCGAGCTCTGGAAACACCATGTATTTT.

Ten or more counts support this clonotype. The CDR3 DNA follows: TGTGCCAGCAGCCCGGGAGAGGATGAGCAGTTCTTC. Its protein is CASSPGEDEQFF. The chain has TRBV7-8 and TRBJ2-1; D perhaps matches TRBD2 (6 bases). This CDR3 has 12 amino acids. Trimming shortened V by 5 bases and J by 8 bases, and 10 bases separated the two germline ends. The V gene's germline CDR1 is SGHVS and CDR2 FQNEAQ.

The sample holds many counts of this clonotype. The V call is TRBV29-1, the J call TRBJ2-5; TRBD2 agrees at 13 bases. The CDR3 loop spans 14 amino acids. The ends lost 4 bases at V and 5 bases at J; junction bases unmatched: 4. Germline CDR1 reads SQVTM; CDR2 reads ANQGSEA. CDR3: CSVAGLAGVETQYF. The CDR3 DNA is TGCAGCGTTGCCGGACTAGCGGGGGTTGAGACCCAGTACTTC.

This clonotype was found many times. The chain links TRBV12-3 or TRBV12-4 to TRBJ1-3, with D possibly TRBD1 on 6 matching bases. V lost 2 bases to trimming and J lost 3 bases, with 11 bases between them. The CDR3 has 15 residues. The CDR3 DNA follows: TGTGCCAGCAGTTTACGGGGGGCGCGTGGAAACACCATATATTTT. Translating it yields CASSLRGARGNTIYF.

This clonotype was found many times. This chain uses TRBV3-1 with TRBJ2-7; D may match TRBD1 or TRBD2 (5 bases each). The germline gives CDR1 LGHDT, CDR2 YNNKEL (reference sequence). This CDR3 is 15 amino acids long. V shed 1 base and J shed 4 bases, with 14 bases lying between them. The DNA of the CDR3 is TGTGCCAGCAGCCAAGGACAGCAGCGGCTGTACGAGCAGTACTTC. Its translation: CASSQGQQRLYEQYF.

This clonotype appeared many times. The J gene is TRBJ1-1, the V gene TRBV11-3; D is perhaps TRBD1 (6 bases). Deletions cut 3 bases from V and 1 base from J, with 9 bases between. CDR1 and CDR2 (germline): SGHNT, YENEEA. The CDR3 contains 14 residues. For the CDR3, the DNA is TGTGCCAGCAGCTTCAGGGGTGGGAACACTGAAGCTTTCTTT. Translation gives CASSFRGGNTEAFF.